The rows below give T cell receptor beta chains drawn from one sample of a study of cytomegalovirus exposure and HLA in healthy donors. Method: immunoSEQ multiplex PCR; TCRdb's copy keeps in-frame clones and lacks some. The sample lists tens of thousands of clones, about 91% seen once, with 5.3% in the top ten. The sequenced sample consisted of PBMCs. The receptors here all came from a man aged 18-30 years in good health and CMV-seropositive. CDR3s include the opening cysteine and the closing phenylalanine or tryptophan. The D gene is left open where the match is weak. For some rows the clone size is stated as once, few or many, or as a class when expanded; others skip it.

v_call: TRBV28; j_call: TRBJ2-5; d_call: .; clone_size: .; cdr3_aa: CASSSTGSETQYF; cdr3_nt: TGTGCCAGCAGTTCCACAGGATCCGAGACCCAGTACTTC
v_call: TRBV18; j_call: TRBJ2-7; d_call: TRBD2; clone_size: .; cdr3_aa: CASSPEVAGGNSYEQYF; cdr3_nt: TGTGCCAGCTCACCGGAGGTAGCGGGAGGGAACTCCTACGAGCAGTACTTC
v_call: TRBV5-1; j_call: TRBJ2-5; d_call: TRBD1; clone_size: once; cdr3_aa: CASLLGTGPKETQYF; cdr3_nt: TGCGCCAGCCTACTAGGGACAGGGCCTAAAGAGACCCAGTACTTC
v_call: TRBV28; j_call: TRBJ2-7; d_call: TRBD2; clone_size: .; cdr3_aa: CASSYAGAREQYF; cdr3_nt: TGTGCCAGCAGTTACGCGGGAGCGCGCGAGCAGTACTTC
v_call: TRBV6-1; j_call: TRBJ2-2; d_call: TRBD2; clone_size: .; cdr3_aa: CASSSGRASGELFF; cdr3_nt: TGTGCCAGCTCTAGCGGGAGGGCCAGCGGGGAGCTGTTTTTT
v_call: TRBV5-6; j_call: TRBJ2-7; d_call: TRBD2; clone_size: .; cdr3_aa: CASNLGLAGDYEQYF; cdr3_nt: TGTGCCAGCAACCTGGGACTAGCGGGAGATTACGAGCAGTACTTC
v_call: TRBV10-3; j_call: TRBJ2-7; d_call: TRBD2; clone_size: .; cdr3_aa: CAISEGTSGPSYEQYF; cdr3_nt: TGTGCCATCAGTGAGGGGACTAGCGGTCCTTCCTACGAGCAGTACTTC
v_call: TRBV2; j_call: TRBJ1-1; d_call: .; clone_size: .; cdr3_aa: CASSEVTVNTEAFF; cdr3_nt: TGTGCCAGCAGTGAAGTGACAGTGAACACTGAAGCTTTCTTT
v_call: TRBV2; j_call: TRBJ2-6; d_call: TRBD1; clone_size: .; cdr3_aa: CAIKGGQGSSGANVLTF; cdr3_nt: TGTGCCATTAAAGGGGGACAGGGGAGTTCTGGGGCCAACGTCCTGACTTTC
v_call: TRBV27; j_call: TRBJ2-1; d_call: .; clone_size: .; cdr3_aa: CASSEVTYNEQFF; cdr3_nt: TGTGCCAGCAGTGAGGTTACGTACAATGAGCAGTTCTTC
v_call: TRBV2; j_call: TRBJ2-1; d_call: .; clone_size: .; cdr3_aa: CASSSEGVNEQFF; cdr3_nt: TGTGCCAGCAGCTCAGAGGGAGTAAATGAGCAGTTCTTC
v_call: TRBV19; j_call: TRBJ1-2; d_call: TRBD1; clone_size: .; cdr3_aa: CASSIPGGRGYTF; cdr3_nt: TGTGCCAGTAGTATCCCAGGGGGCCGCGGCTACACCTTC
v_call: TRBV5-6; j_call: TRBJ2-5; d_call: TRBD1; clone_size: .; cdr3_aa: CASSSPDRAQETQYF; cdr3_nt: TGTGCCAGCAGCAGCCCGGACAGGGCACAAGAGACCCAGTACTTC
v_call: TRBV6-4; j_call: TRBJ1-4; d_call: TRBD1; clone_size: .; cdr3_aa: CASSDSGGWIVGKLFF; cdr3_nt: TGTGCCAGCAGTGACTCAGGGGGCTGGATAGTAGGAAAACTGTTTTTT
v_call: TRBV28; j_call: TRBJ2-5; d_call: TRBD2; clone_size: .; cdr3_aa: CASSVAGGGEKTQYF; cdr3_nt: TGTGCCAGCAGTGTAGCGGGGGGGGGTGAAAAGACCCAGTACTTC
v_call: TRBV19; j_call: TRBJ1-5; d_call: .; clone_size: .; cdr3_aa: CASSTDNSNQPQHF; cdr3_nt: TGTGCCAGTAGCACAGACAATAGCAATCAGCCCCAGCATTTT
v_call: TRBV7-7; j_call: TRBJ2-3; d_call: .; clone_size: .; cdr3_aa: CASSPISSTDTQYF; cdr3_nt: TGTGCTAGCAGCCCTATTTCTAGCACAGATACGCAGTATTTT
v_call: TRBV21-1; j_call: TRBJ1-1; d_call: .; clone_size: .; cdr3_aa: CASSINQVGTGNTEAFF; cdr3_nt: .
v_call: TRBV7-9; j_call: TRBJ2-7; d_call: TRBD2; clone_size: .; cdr3_aa: CASSLDLGGKRLEQYF; cdr3_nt: TGTGCCAGCAGCTTAGATCTCGGGGGGAAGCGTCTCGAGCAGTACTTC
v_call: TRBV6-5; j_call: TRBJ1-4; d_call: .; clone_size: .; cdr3_aa: CATRRGDGVPKLFF; cdr3_nt: TGTGCCACCCGGCGGGGGGACGGGGTACCCAAACTGTTTTTT
v_call: TRBV30; j_call: TRBJ2-7; d_call: .; clone_size: .; cdr3_aa: CAWDDAGRGYEQYF; cdr3_nt: TGTGCCTGGGACGACGCGGGGAGAGGGTACGAGCAGTACTTC
v_call: TRBV27; j_call: TRBJ2-7; d_call: TRBD2; clone_size: .; cdr3_aa: CASIRTSGSLGHEQYF; cdr3_nt: TGTGCCAGCATAAGGACTAGCGGGTCCCTCGGCCACGAGCAGTACTTC
v_call: TRBV5-1; j_call: TRBJ2-1; d_call: TRBD1; clone_size: .; cdr3_aa: CASSSDRVDEQFF; cdr3_nt: TGCGCCAGCAGCTCTGACAGGGTCGACGAGCAGTTCTTC
v_call: TRBV10-2; j_call: TRBJ2-7; d_call: TRBD2; clone_size: .; cdr3_aa: CASGLGVYEQYF; cdr3_nt: TGCGCCAGTGGACTAGGAGTGTACGAGCAGTACTTC
v_call: TRBV7-8; j_call: TRBJ1-5; d_call: .; clone_size: .; cdr3_aa: CASSLGGGANQPQHF; cdr3_nt: TGTGCCAGCAGCTTAGGGGGGGGCGCGAATCAGCCCCAGCATTTT
v_call: TRBV18; j_call: TRBJ2-1; d_call: TRBD2; clone_size: .; cdr3_aa: CASSPRTSGSSYNEQFF; cdr3_nt: TGTGCCAGCTCACCAAGGACTAGCGGTAGCTCCTACAATGAGCAGTTCTTC
v_call: TRBV29-1; j_call: TRBJ2-2; d_call: TRBD1; clone_size: .; cdr3_aa: CSVDGRGSGTGELFF; cdr3_nt: TGCAGCGTTGACGGCAGGGGGAGTGGAACCGGGGAGCTGTTTTTT
v_call: TRBV5-1; j_call: TRBJ1-1; d_call: .; clone_size: once; cdr3_aa: CASRLSPRSNTEAFF; cdr3_nt: TGCGCCAGCAGACTCAGTCCCAGGTCGAACACTGAAGCTTTCTTT
v_call: TRBV5-1; j_call: TRBJ1-1; d_call: .; clone_size: .; cdr3_aa: CASSQQGSTEAFF; cdr3_nt: TGCGCCAGCAGCCAACAGGGTTCCACTGAAGCTTTCTTT
v_call: TRBV2; j_call: TRBJ2-1; d_call: TRBD2; clone_size: .; cdr3_aa: CASLVGLAGVEQFF; cdr3_nt: TGTGCCAGCCTTGTGGGACTAGCGGGGGTTGAGCAGTTCTTC
v_call: TRBV30; j_call: TRBJ2-6; d_call: .; clone_size: .; cdr3_aa: CAWGTGTKGNVLTF; cdr3_nt: TGTGCCTGGGGGACCGGGACAAAAGGCAACGTCCTGACTTTC
v_call: TRBV4-1; j_call: TRBJ1-5; d_call: .; clone_size: .; cdr3_aa: CASSQEYREGQPQHF; cdr3_nt: TGCGCCAGCAGCCAGGAGTACAGGGAGGGTCAGCCCCAGCATTTT
v_call: TRBV19; j_call: TRBJ2-1; d_call: TRBD1; clone_size: .; cdr3_aa: CATLSDREGYNEQFF; cdr3_nt: TGTGCCACCCTCTCAGACAGGGAAGGCTACAATGAGCAGTTCTTC
v_call: TRBV27; j_call: TRBJ2-6; d_call: .; clone_size: .; cdr3_aa: CASTHTSSGANVLTF; cdr3_nt: TGTGCCAGCACCCACACTAGCTCTGGGGCCAACGTCCTGACTTTC
v_call: TRBV28; j_call: TRBJ1-5; d_call: .; clone_size: .; cdr3_aa: CASISGLQPQHF; cdr3_nt: TGTGCCAGCATCTCGGGTCTCCAGCCCCAGCATTTT
v_call: TRBV6-5; j_call: TRBJ2-7; d_call: TRBD2; clone_size: .; cdr3_aa: CASSPGSGIGREQYF; cdr3_nt: TGTGCCAGCAGTCCGGGTAGCGGGATAGGACGCGAGCAGTACTTC
v_call: TRBV2; j_call: TRBJ2-3; d_call: TRBD2; clone_size: .; cdr3_aa: CASLMREPDTQYF; cdr3_nt: TGTGCCAGCCTTATGCGGGAGCCAGATACGCAGTATTTT
v_call: TRBV7-9; j_call: TRBJ2-1; d_call: .; clone_size: .; cdr3_aa: CASSSLRGWQFF; cdr3_nt: TGTGCCAGCAGCTCTCTCAGAGGTTGGCAGTTCTTC
v_call: TRBV21-1; j_call: TRBJ2-1; d_call: .; clone_size: once; cdr3_aa: CASRLDGGGLHEQFF; cdr3_nt: TGTGCCAGCAGACTTGACGGGGGAGGGCTTCATGAGCAGTTCTTC
v_call: TRBV28; j_call: TRBJ2-7; d_call: TRBD2; clone_size: few; cdr3_aa: CASSLAGVHEQYF; cdr3_nt: TGTGCCAGCAGTTTGGCGGGGGTACACGAGCAGTACTTC
v_call: TRBV5-5; j_call: TRBJ2-7; d_call: .; clone_size: .; cdr3_aa: CASSLAGEWEGSYEQYF; cdr3_nt: TGTGCCAGCAGCTTGGCAGGGGAGTGGGAGGGCTCCTACGAGCAGTACTTC
v_call: TRBV28; j_call: TRBJ2-5; d_call: TRBD2; clone_size: .; cdr3_aa: CASSLLAGGETQYF; cdr3_nt: TGTGCCAGCAGTTTACTAGCGGGAGGGGAGACCCAGTACTTC
v_call: TRBV13; j_call: TRBJ2-7; d_call: .; clone_size: .; cdr3_aa: CASRRTGAYEQYF; cdr3_nt: TGTGCCAGCAGAAGAACCGGAGCCTACGAGCAGTACTTC
v_call: TRBV4-2; j_call: TRBJ2-5; d_call: TRBD2; clone_size: .; cdr3_aa: CASRSLGASGLQETQYF; cdr3_nt: TGTGCCAGCAGATCCCTCGGGGCTAGCGGATTACAAGAGACCCAGTACTTC
v_call: TRBV15; j_call: TRBJ2-7; d_call: .; clone_size: .; cdr3_aa: CATSRAGYYEQYF; cdr3_nt: TGTGCCACCAGCAGAGCGGGGTATTACGAGCAGTACTTC
v_call: TRBV29-1; j_call: TRBJ1-2; d_call: .; clone_size: once; cdr3_aa: CSVETLAGEGYTF; cdr3_nt: TGCAGCGTTGAAACGCTGGCAGGGGAAGGCTACACCTTC